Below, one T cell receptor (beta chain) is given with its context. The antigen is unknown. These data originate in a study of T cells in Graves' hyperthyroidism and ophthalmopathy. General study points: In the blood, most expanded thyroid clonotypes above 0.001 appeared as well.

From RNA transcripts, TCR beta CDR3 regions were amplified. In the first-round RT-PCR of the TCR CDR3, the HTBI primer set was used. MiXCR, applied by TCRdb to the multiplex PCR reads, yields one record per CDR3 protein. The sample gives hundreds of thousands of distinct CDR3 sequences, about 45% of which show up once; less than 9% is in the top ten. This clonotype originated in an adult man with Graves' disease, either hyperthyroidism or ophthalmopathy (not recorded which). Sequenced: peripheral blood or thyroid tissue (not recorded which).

Written as DNA, the CDR3 is TGCAGCGGCAAAAGGGGTGCCACTGAAGCTTTCTTT. Translating it yields CSGKRGATEAFF. This sequence joins TRBV29-1 and TRBJ1-1, with D perhaps TRBD1 (5 bases). The CDR3 consists of 12 residues. V lost 7 bases, J lost 4 bases, and 13 bases lay in between. Germline V CDR1 and CDR2: SQVTM, ANQGSEA.